This TCR beta chain was captured in a study of cytomegalovirus exposure and HLA in healthy donors. Study-wide results and caveats: In a later analysis, HLA-associated beta chains showed higher expansion and lower generation probabilities than comparable chains. TCR beta chain V- and J-gene trimming was linked, in a later analysis, to a missense variant in DCLRE1C.

The CDR3 is 16 residues long. Germline V lookup: CDR1 LNHNV, CDR2 YYDKDF (reference sequence). Trimming cost V 3 bases and J 0 bases, with 14 bases left between them. Comment on this clone: Its target is unknown.

The primer mix had 60 Vbeta and 13 Jbeta primers. The protocol was immunoSEQ multiplex PCR, while the TCRdb copy is restricted to in-frame clones and leaves out a portion. The repertoire holds under 130,000 clones, over 75% seen once, with 8.6% in the top ten. The chain couples TRBV15 to TRBJ1-1, with D uncertain. Sequenced: PBMCs. This TCR derives from a woman in her thirties or forties in good health and CMV-seropositive. CDR3 sequence reads: CATSSFKTPLNTEAFF. As DNA, the CDR3 is TGTGCCACCAGCAGTTTTAAGACACCTTTGAACACTGAAGCTTTCTTT.